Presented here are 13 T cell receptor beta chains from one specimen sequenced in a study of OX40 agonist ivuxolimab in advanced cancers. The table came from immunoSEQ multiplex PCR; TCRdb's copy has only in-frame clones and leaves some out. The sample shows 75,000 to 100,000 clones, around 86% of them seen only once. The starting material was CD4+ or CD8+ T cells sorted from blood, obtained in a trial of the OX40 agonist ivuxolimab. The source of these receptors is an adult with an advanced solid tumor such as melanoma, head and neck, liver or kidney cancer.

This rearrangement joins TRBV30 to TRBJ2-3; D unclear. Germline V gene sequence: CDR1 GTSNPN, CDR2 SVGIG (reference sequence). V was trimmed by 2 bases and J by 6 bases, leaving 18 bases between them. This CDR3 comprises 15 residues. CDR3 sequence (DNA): TGTGCCTGGAGTCGCCCCAGTCTTGGCATCGATACGCAGTATTTT. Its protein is CAWSRPSLGIDTQYF.

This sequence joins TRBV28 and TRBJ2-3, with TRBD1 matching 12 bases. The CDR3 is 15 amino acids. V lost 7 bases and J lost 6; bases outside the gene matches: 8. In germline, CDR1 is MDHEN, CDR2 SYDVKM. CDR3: CASTTGQGASDTQYF. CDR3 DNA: TGTGCCAGCACCACGGGACAGGGGGCCTCCGATACGCAGTATTTT.

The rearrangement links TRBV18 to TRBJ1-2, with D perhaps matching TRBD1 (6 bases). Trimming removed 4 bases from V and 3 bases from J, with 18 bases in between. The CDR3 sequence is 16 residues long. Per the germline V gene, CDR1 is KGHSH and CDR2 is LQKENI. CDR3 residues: CASSRLAAGADYGYTF. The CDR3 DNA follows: TGTGCCAGCTCACGACTTGCGGCGGGGGCAGACTATGGCTACACCTTC.

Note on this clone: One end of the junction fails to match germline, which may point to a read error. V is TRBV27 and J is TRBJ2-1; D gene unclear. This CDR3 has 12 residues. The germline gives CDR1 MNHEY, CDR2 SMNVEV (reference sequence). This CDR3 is CPPQIPYNEQFF. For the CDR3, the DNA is TGCCCCCCCCAGATCCCCTACAATGAGCAGTTCTTC.

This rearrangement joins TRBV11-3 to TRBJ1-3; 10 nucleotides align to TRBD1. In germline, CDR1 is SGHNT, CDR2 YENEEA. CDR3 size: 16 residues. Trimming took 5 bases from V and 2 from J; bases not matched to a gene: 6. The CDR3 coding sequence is TGTGCCAGCAGCCCTTGGACAGGGGGAACTGGAAACACCATATATTTT. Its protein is CASSPWTGGTGNTIYF.

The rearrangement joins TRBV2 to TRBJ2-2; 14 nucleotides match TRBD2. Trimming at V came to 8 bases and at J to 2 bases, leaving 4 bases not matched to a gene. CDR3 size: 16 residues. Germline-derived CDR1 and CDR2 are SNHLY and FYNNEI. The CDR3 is CASRGLAGGNTGELFF. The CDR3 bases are TGTGCCAGCCGAGGACTAGCGGGAGGTAACACCGGGGAGCTGTTTTTT.

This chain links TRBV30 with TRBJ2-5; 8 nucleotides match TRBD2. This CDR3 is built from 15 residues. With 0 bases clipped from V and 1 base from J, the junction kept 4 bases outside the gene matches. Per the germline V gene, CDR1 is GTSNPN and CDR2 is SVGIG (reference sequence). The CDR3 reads CAWSVASGFQETQYF. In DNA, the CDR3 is TGTGCCTGGAGTGTAGCTAGCGGGTTCCAAGAGACCCAGTACTTC.

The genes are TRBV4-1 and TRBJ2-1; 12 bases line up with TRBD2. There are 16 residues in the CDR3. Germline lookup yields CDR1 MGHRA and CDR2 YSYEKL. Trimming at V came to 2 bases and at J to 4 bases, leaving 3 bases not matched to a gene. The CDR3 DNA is TGCGCCAGCAGCCAACTCGGACTAGCGGGATACAATGAGCAGTTCTTC. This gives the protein CASSQLGLAGYNEQFF.

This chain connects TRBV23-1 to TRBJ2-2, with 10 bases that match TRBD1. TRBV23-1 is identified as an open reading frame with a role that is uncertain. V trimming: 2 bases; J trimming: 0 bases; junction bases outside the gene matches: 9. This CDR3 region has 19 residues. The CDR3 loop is CASSQRTGGYCTNTGELFF. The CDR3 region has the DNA TGCGCCAGCAGTCAACGGACAGGGGGGTATTGTACGAACACCGGGGAGCTGTTTTTT.

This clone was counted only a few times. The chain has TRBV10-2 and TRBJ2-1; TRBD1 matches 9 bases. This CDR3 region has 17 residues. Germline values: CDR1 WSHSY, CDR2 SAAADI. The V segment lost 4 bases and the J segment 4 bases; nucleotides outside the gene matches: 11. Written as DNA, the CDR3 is TGCGCCAGCAGTGTCTCGTTGGGGACAGGGACATACAATGAGCAGTTCTTC. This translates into CASSVSLGTGTYNEQFF.

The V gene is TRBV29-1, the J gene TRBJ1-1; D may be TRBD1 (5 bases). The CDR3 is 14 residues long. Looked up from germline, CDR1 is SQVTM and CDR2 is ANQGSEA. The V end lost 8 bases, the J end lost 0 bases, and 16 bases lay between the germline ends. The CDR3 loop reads CSPGPRGMNTEAFF. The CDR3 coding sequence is TGCAGCCCCGGCCCTCGGGGGATGAACACTGAAGCTTTCTTT.

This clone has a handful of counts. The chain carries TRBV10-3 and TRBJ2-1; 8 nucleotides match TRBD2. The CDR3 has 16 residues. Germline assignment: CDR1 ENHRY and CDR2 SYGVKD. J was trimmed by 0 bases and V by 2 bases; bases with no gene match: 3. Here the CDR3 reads CAISERTSSSYNEQFF. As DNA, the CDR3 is TGTGCCATCAGTGAGCGGACTAGCTCCTCCTACAATGAGCAGTTCTTC.

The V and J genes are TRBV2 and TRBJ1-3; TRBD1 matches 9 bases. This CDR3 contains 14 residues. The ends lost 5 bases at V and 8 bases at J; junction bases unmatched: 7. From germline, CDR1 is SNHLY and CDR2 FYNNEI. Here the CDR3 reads CASSRDRAEDTIYF. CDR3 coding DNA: TGTGCCAGCAGTAGGGACAGGGCGGAAGACACCATATATTTT.